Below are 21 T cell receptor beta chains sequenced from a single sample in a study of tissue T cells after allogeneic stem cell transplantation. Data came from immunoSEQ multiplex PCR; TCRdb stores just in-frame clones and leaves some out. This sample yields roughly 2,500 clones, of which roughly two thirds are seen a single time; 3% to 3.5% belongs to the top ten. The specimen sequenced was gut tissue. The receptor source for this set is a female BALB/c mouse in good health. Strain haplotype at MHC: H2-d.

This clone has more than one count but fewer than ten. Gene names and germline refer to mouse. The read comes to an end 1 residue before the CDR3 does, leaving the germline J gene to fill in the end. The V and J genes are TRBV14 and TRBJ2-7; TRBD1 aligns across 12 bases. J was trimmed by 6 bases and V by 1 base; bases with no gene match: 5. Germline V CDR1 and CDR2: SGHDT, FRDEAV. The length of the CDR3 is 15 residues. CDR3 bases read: TGTGCCAGCAGTTTCCCGGGACAGGGGGCAGGTGAACAGTAC. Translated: CASSFPGQGAGEQY. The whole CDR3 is CASSFPGQGAGEQYF.

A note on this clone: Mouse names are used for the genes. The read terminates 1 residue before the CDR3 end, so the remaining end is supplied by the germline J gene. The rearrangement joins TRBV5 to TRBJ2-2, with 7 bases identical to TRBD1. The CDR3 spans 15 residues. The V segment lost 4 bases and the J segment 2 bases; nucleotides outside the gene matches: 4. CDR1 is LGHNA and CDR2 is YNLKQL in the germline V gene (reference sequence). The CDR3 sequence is CASSPPGQNTGQLYF. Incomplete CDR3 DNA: TGTGCCAGCAGCCCTCCGGGACAGAACACCGGGCAGCTCTAC.

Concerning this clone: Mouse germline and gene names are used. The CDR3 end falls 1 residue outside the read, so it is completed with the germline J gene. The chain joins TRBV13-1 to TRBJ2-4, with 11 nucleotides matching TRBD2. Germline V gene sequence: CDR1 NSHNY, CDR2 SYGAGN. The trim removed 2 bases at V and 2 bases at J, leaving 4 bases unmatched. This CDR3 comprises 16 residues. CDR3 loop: CASSERDWGLQNTLYF. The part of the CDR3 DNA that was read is TGTGCCAGCAGTGAAAGGGACTGGGGGCTTCAAAACACCTTGTAC.

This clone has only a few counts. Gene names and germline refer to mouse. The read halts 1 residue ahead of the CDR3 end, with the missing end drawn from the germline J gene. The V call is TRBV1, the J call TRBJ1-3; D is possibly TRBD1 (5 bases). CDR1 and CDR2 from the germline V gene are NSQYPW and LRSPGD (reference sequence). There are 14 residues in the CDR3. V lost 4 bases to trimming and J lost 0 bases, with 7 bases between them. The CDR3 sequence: CTCSVTDSGNTLYF. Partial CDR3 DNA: TGCACCTGCAGTGTGACAGATTCTGGAAATACGCTCTAT.

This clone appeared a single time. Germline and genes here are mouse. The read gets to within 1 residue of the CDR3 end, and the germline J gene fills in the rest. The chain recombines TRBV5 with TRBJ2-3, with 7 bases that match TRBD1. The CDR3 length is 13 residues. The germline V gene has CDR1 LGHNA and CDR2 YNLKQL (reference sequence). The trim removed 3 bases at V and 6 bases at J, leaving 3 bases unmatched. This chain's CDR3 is CASSHHRGETLYF. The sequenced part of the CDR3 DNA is TGTGCCAGCAGCCACCACAGGGGCGAAACGCTGTAT.

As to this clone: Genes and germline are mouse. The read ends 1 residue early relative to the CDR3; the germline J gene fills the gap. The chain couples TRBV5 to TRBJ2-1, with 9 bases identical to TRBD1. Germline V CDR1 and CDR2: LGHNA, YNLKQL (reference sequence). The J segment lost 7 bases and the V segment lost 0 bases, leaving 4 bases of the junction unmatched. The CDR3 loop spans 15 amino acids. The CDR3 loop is CASSQEGQGIAEQFF. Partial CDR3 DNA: TGTGCCAGCAGCCAAGAGGGACAGGGTATCGCTGAGCAGTTC.

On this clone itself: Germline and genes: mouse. The CDR3 protein is CASGGQGGSNERLFF. The CDR3 DNA, read in part, is TGTGCCAGCGGTGGGCAGGGGGGGTCCAACGAAAGATTATTT. The V and J genes are TRBV13-2 and TRBJ1-4, with 7 nucleotides matching TRBD1. From the germline J gene comes the end of the CDR3, since the read stops 1 residue before it. Trimming cost V 3 bases and J 2 bases; bases outside gene matches: 4. Germline loops: CDR1 NNHNN, CDR2 SYGAGS (reference sequence). The CDR3 is made up of 15 amino acids.

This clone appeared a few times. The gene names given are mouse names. This CDR3 is CASSQTVSNERLFF. Incomplete CDR3 DNA: TGTGCCAGCAGCCAGACAGTTTCCAACGAAAGATTATTT. The rearrangement links TRBV19 to TRBJ1-4; tentative D call: TRBD1 (5 bases). The CDR3 goes on 1 residue after the read ends, and that part is filled in from the germline J gene. The CDR3 extends over 14 amino acids. Between the trimmed V and J ends, which lost 5 bases and 0 bases, there was a span of 8 bases. CDR1 FNHDT and CDR2 SITEND come from the germline V gene (reference sequence).

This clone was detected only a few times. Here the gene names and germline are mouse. The CDR3 sequence is CASSTRQGGYAEQFF. CDR3 DNA, as far as it was read: TGTGCCAGCAGTACCCGACAGGGAGGGTATGCTGAGCAGTTC. V is TRBV19 and J is TRBJ2-1; TRBD1 matches at 7 bases. The CDR3 is cut off 1 residue early in the read; its end comes from the germline J gene. CDR3 size: 15 residues. V trimming: 3 bases; J trimming: 4 bases; junction bases outside the gene matches: 7. Looked up from germline, CDR1 is FNHDT and CDR2 is SITEND (reference sequence).

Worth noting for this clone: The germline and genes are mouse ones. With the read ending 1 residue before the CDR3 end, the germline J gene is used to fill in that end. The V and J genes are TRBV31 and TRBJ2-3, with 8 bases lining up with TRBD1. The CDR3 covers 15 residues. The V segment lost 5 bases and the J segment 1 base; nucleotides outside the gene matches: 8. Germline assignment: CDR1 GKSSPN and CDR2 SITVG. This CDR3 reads CAWVLTGGGAETLYF. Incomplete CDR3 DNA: TGTGCCTGGGTCCTCACAGGGGGAGGTGCAGAAACGCTGTAT. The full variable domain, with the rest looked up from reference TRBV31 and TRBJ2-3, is AQTIHQWPVAEIKAVGSPLSLGCTIKGKSSPNLYWYWQATGGTLQQLFYSITVGQVESVVQLNLSASRPKDDQFILSTEKLLLSHSGFYLCAWVLTGGGAETLYFGSGTRLTVL.

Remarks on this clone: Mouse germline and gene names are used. CDR3 bases read: TGTGCCAGCAGCCCGGGACAGGGATATAATTCGCCCCTCTAC. It translates to CASSPGQGYNSPLY. The entire CDR3 is CASSPGQGYNSPLYF. The chain joins TRBV13-1 to TRBJ1-6; TRBD1 aligns across 9 bases. The CDR3 goes on 1 residue after the read ends, and that part is filled in from the germline J gene. TRBJ1-6 is an ORF, and what it does is uncertain. The CDR3 has 15 amino acids. Unmatched junction bases numbered 4, after V lost 5 bases and J lost 4 bases. The germline CDR1 and CDR2 sequences are NSHNY and SYGAGN.

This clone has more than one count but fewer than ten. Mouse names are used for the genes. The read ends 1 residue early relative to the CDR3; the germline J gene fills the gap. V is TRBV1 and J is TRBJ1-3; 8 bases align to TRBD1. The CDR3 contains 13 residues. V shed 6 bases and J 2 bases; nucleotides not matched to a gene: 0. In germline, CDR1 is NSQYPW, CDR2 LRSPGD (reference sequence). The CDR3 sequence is CTCSRGPGNTLYF. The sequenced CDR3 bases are TGCACCTGCAGCAGGGGGCCTGGAAATACGCTCTAT.

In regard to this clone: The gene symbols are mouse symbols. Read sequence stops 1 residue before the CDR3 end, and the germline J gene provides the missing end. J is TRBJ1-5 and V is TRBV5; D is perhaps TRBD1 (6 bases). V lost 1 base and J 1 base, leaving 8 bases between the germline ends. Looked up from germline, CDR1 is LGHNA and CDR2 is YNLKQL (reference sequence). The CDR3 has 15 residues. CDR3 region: CASSQGTVNNQAPLF. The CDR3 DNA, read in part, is TGTGCCAGCAGCCAAGGGACAGTGAACAACCAGGCTCCGCTT.

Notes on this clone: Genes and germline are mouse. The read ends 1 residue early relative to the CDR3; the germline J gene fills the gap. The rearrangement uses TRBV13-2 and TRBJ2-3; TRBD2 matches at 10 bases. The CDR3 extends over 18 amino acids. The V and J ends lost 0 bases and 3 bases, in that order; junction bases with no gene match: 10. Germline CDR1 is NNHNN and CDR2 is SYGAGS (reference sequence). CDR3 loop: CASGDDPLPGLGAETLYF. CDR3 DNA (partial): TGTGCCAGCGGTGATGATCCGCTTCCGGGACTGGGGGCAGAAACGCTGTAT.

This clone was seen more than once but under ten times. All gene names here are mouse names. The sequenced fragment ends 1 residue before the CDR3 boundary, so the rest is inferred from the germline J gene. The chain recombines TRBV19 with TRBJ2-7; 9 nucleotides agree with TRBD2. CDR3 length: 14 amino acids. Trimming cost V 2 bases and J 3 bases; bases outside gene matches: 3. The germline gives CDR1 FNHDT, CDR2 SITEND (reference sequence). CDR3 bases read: TGTGCCAGCAGTATTAGGACTGGGGTCTATGAACAGTAC. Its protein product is CASSIRTGVYEQY. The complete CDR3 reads CASSIRTGVYEQYF.

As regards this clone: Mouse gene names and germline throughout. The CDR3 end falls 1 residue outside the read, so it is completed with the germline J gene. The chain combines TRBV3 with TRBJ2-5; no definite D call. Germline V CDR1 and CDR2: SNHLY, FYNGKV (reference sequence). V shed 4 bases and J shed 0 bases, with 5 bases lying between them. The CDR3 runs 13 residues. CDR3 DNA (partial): TGTGCCAGCAGCTCCTGTAACCAAGACACCCAGTAC. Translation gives CASSSCNQDTQY. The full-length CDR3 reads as CASSSCNQDTQYF.

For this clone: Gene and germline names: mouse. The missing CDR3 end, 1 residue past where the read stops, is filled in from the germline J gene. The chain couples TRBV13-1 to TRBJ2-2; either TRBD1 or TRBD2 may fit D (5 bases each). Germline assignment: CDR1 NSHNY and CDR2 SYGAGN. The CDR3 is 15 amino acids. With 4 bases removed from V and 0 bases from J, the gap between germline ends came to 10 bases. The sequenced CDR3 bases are TGTGCCAGCAGTAGGAGGGGCACAAACACCGGGCAGCTCTAC. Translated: CASSRRGTNTGQLY. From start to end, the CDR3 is CASSRRGTNTGQLYF.

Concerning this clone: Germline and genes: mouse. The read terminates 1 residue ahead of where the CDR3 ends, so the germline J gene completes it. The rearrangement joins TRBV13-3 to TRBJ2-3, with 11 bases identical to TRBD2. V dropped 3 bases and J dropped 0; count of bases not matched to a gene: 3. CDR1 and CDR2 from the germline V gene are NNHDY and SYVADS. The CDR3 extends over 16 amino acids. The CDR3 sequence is CASSGGLGASAETLYF. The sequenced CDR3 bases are TGTGCCAGCAGTGGGGGACTGGGGGCTAGTGCAGAAACGCTGTAT.

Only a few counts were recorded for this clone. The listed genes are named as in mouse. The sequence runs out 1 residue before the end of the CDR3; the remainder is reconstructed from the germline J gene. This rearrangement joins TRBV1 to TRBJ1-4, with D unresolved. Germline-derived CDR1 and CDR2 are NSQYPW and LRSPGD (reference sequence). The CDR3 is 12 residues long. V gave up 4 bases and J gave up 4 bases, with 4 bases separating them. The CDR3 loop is CTCSGVNERLFF. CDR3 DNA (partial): TGCACCTGCAGTGGGGTCAACGAAAGATTATTT.

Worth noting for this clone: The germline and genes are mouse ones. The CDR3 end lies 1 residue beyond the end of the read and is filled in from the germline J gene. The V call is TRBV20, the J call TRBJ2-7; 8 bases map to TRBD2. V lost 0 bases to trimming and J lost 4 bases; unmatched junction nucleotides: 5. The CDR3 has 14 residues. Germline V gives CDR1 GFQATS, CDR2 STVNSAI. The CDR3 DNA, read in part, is TGTGGTGCTAGGGATCCCTGGGGGGCGTATGAACAGTAC. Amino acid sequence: CGARDPWGAYEQY. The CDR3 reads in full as CGARDPWGAYEQYF.

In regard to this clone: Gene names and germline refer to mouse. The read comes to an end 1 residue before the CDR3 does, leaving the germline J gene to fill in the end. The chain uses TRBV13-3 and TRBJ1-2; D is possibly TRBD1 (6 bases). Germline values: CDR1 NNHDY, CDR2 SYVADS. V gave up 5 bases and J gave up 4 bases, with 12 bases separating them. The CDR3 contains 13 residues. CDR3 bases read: TGTGCCAGCAGGCCAGGGGACGGCTCCGACTACACC. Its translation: CASRPGDGSDYT. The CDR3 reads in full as CASRPGDGSDYTF.